This T cell receptor beta chain was captured in a study of shared clonotypes between healthy human individuals. Study-level results: Naive subsets generally had larger estimated richness than memory subsets. Donor scarcity curtailed the genetic and exposure-history diversity represented herein. Sampling included only blood; tissue repertoires likely differ.

TCRdb keeps only in-frame clones here, not all; method: immunoSEQ multiplex PCR. The table shows about 2 million clones, with 95% occurring only once. A note on this clone: What it binds is unknown.

V dropped 6 bases and J dropped 0 bases, with 9 bases sitting between them. CDR1 is MNHEY and CDR2 is SVGAGI in the germline V gene. The CDR3 length is 14 residues. This TCR derives from a man younger than 30 in good health. The sequencing input was naive CD4+ T cells sorted from blood. The subset: CD45RA+ positively selected. The chain has TRBV6-5 and TRBJ1-3, with D hard to call. The DNA of the CDR3 is TGTGCCAGCAGGAATTCGGGCTCTGGAAACACCATATATTTT. Protein: CASRNSGSGNTIYF.